The 20 T cell receptor beta chains given below trace back to one sample, sequenced in a study of blood T cell repertoires in COVID-19. The data were produced by immunoSEQ multiplex PCR, yet TCRdb's version contains in-frame clones alone and is incomplete. The sample records approximately 200,000 clones, approximately 94% being singletons. Sequenced input: peripheral blood. The source is a man between 25 and 39 years old with COVID-19, enrolled during active disease.

This chain connects TRBV5-4 to TRBJ1-1, with D tentatively TRBD1 (6 bases). With 4 bases removed from V and 1 base from J, the gap between germline ends came to 11 bases. CDR3 size: 14 residues. The germline V gene encodes CDR1 SGHNT and CDR2 YYREEE (reference sequence). CDR3 loop: CASSPIQGNTEAFF. DNA for the CDR3: TGTGCCAGCAGCCCAATACAGGGGAACACTGAAGCTTTCTTT.

The V gene is TRBV5-4, the J gene TRBJ2-1; TRBD1 aligns across 11 bases. Germline values: CDR1 SGHNT, CDR2 YYREEE (reference sequence). The junction had 5 bases not matched to a gene; V was cut back by 10 bases and J by 5 bases. The CDR3 is 13 amino acids. Here the CDR3 reads CAGGQGDNNEQFF. The CDR3 DNA reads as TGTGCCGGGGGACAGGGGGATAACAATGAGCAGTTCTTC.

V gene TRBV5-1 combines with J gene TRBJ1-4; 7 bases are a match to TRBD1. This CDR3 comprises 16 residues. Germline lookup yields CDR1 SGHRS and CDR2 YFSETQ. V lost 4 bases, J lost 3 bases, and 9 bases stayed unmatched. The CDR3 DNA sequence: TGCGCCAGCAGCCAAACATTCCAGGGGGCTAATGAAAAACTGTTTTTT. Its translation is CASSQTFQGANEKLFF.

The V gene is TRBV19, the J gene TRBJ2-3; TRBD2 aligns across 11 bases. V shed 7 bases, J shed 6 bases, and the junction held 9 bases outside the gene matches. Per germline, CDR1 LNHDA and CDR2 SQIVND (reference sequence). The CDR3 is 15 residues long. The CDR3 region is CASTSTSGGADTQYF. The CDR3 DNA is TGTGCCAGTACCTCAACTAGCGGGGGTGCGGATACGCAGTATTTT.

The gene calls are TRBV14 and TRBJ1-6; 7 bases match TRBD1. V shed 3 bases, J shed 9 bases, and the junction held 2 bases outside the gene matches. The germline V gene has CDR1 SGHDN and CDR2 FVKESK. This CDR3 has 13 residues. In nucleotides, the CDR3 is TGTGCCAGCAGCCAGGGACAGCTTTCACCCCTCCACTTT. Protein sequence: CASSQGQLSPLHF. The entire variable domain, with the rest obtained from reference TRBV14 and TRBJ1-6, is as follows: EAGVTQFPSHSVIEKGQTVTLRCDPISGHDNLYWYRRVMGKEIKFLLHFVKESKQDESGMPNNRFLAERTGGTYSTLKVQPAELEDSGVYFCASSQGQLSPLHFGNGTRLTVT.

This clone was seen just once. In DNA form, the CDR3 reads TGTGCCAGCAGCGCGGGACAGGGTGTCTACGAGCAGTACTTC. It encodes CASSAGQGVYEQYF. This rearrangement joins TRBV9 to TRBJ2-7, with TRBD1 matching over 9 bases. The CDR3 runs 14 residues. Germline CDR1 SGDLS, CDR2 YYNGEE. With V trimmed by 3 bases and J by 3 bases, 4 bases remained unmatched.

V and J are TRBV11-2 and TRBJ2-5; 10 bases match TRBD2. Germline V lookup: CDR1 SGHAT, CDR2 FQNNGV. V trimming: 5 bases; J trimming: 4 bases; junction bases outside the gene matches: 10. The CDR3 spans 16 residues. Written as DNA, the CDR3 is TGTGCCAGCAGCCCAAGGGCAGCGGGGGGGCTAGAGACCCAGTACTTC. Its translation: CASSPRAAGGLETQYF.

The chain employs TRBV2 and TRBJ1-5, with a weak D call TRBD1 (6 bases). This CDR3 has 15 residues. The germline V gene encodes CDR1 SNHLY and CDR2 FYNNEI. V gave up 6 bases and J gave up 4 bases, with 16 bases separating them. The CDR3 spells CASSQGGQLNQPQHF. The CDR3 coding sequence is TGTGCCAGCAGCCAAGGGGGTCAGCTAAATCAGCCCCAGCATTTT.

The gene calls are TRBV10-1 and TRBJ2-7, with 10 bases matching TRBD1. The germline V gene has CDR1 WNHNN and CDR2 SYGVQD (reference sequence). The CDR3 has 14 residues. Trimming took 10 bases from V and 1 from J; bases not matched to a gene: 7. CDR3: CATMTGQGSYEQYF. CDR3 in DNA: TGCGCCACCATGACGGGACAGGGGTCCTACGAGCAGTACTTC.

J is TRBJ1-3 and V is TRBV25-1; 7 bases fit TRBD1. Germline CDR1 is MGHDK and CDR2 is SYGVNS. This CDR3 is 14 amino acids long. V was pared by 7 bases and J by 0 bases, with 3 bases of the junction left unmatched. The DNA of the CDR3 is TGTGCCAGCAAGGGGACAGACTCTGGAAACACCATATATTTT. As protein: CASKGTDSGNTIYF.

The J gene is TRBJ2-7, the V gene TRBV4-1, with TRBD2 identical over 13 bases. Trimming took 3 bases from V and 0 from J; bases not matched to a gene: 11. CDR3 length: 19 amino acids. CDR1 and CDR2 from the germline V gene are MGHRA and YSYEKL. In DNA form, the CDR3 reads TGCGCCAGCAGCCAGTTGGGACTAGCGGGGCTGAATAGCTCCTACGAGCAGTACTTC. Protein sequence: CASSQLGLAGLNSSYEQYF.

V and J are TRBV18 and TRBJ2-2, with 9 nucleotides matching TRBD1. CDR3 size: 15 residues. Losses at the gene ends were 8 bases for V and 4 bases for J; bases not matched to a gene: 8. Germline CDR1 reads KGHSH; CDR2 reads LQKENI. The CDR3 coding sequence is TGTGCCAGCGCAGAACAGGGGGCCCCCACCGGGGAGCTGTTTTTT. Amino acid sequence: CASAEQGAPTGELFF. Supplemented by reference TRBV18 and TRBJ2-2, the full variable domain reads NAGVMQNPRHLVRRRGQEARLRCSPMKGHSHVYWYRQLPEEGLKFMVYLQKENIIDESGMPKERFSAEFPKEGPSILRIQQVVRGDSAAYFCASAEQGAPTGELFFGEGSRLTVL.

The chain uses TRBV29-1 and TRBJ1-2; D gene uncertain. CDR3 size: 12 residues. Germline V gene sequence: CDR1 SQVTM, CDR2 ANQGSEA. V lost 4 bases and J lost 4, with 10 bases in between. The CDR3, as DNA: TGCAGCGTTGGGGAGGTCCTCTATGGCTACACCTTC. This sequence encodes CSVGEVLYGYTF.

The chain links TRBV4-2 to TRBJ2-1; 13 positions match TRBD2. In germline, CDR1 is LGHNA, CDR2 YNFKEQ. This CDR3 contains 18 residues. Trimming removed 2 bases from V and 3 bases from J; junction bases left unmatched: 7. The CDR3 region is CASSQSTSGGAVYNEQFF. Here the CDR3 DNA reads TGTGCCAGCAGCCAATCAACTAGCGGGGGGGCTGTCTACAATGAGCAGTTCTTC.

The genes are TRBV5-6 and TRBJ2-7; 7 nucleotides match TRBD1. The germline V gene encodes CDR1 SGHDT and CDR2 YYEEEE. This CDR3 region has 16 residues. V shed 3 bases and J 2 bases; nucleotides not matched to a gene: 11. The CDR3 loop is CASSSTRTGLAYEQYF. The CDR3 coding sequence is TGTGCCAGCAGCTCGACCCGGACAGGACTTGCCTACGAGCAGTACTTC.

The chain carries TRBV28 and TRBJ1-1; D unclear. CDR1 is MDHEN and CDR2 is SYDVKM in the germline V gene. The CDR3 length is 10 residues. Trimming took off 11 bases at V and 10 bases at J, with 14 bases between the two ends. CDR3 amino acids: CASRRQVAFF. The CDR3 nucleotides read TGTGCCTCCCGACGACAAGTAGCTTTCTTT. Based on the CDR3 plus reference TRBV28 and TRBJ1-1, the full variable domain is DVKVTQSSRYLVKRTGEKVFLECVQDMDHENMFWYRQDPGLGLRLIYFSYDVKMKEKGDIPEGYSVSREKKERFSLILESASTNQTSMYLCASRRQVAFFGQGTRLTVV.

The rearrangement joins TRBV3-1 (or the pseudogene TRBV3-2) to TRBJ2-1; TRBD2 aligns across 9 bases. Germline CDR1 reads LGHDT; CDR2 reads YNNKEL (reference sequence). The CDR3 covers 14 residues. The J segment lost 5 bases and the V segment lost 8 bases, leaving 7 bases of the junction unmatched. Here the CDR3 DNA reads TGTGCCAGCTGGAGCGGGGGGATGCACAATGAGCAGTTCTTC. Translated: CASWSGGMHNEQFF.

The chain employs TRBV6-6 and TRBJ2-5; D unresolved. The V and J ends lost 2 bases and 1 base respectively, with 8 bases between them. Looked up from germline, CDR1 is MNHNY and CDR2 is SVGAGI (reference sequence). CDR3 length equals 14 residues. CDR3 amino acids: CASSYGGSQETQYF. CDR3 DNA: TGTGCCAGCAGTTACGGCGGCAGCCAAGAGACCCAGTACTTC.

This chain connects TRBV30 to TRBJ1-2, with a possible D match to TRBD1 (5 bases). The germline V gene has CDR1 GTSNPN and CDR2 SVGIG (reference sequence). The ends were cut back, 2 bases at V and 8 bases at J, with 15 bases in the middle. The CDR3 totals 13 residues. The CDR3 reads CAWSSPAGVGYTF. CDR3 sequence (DNA): TGTGCCTGGAGTTCCCCAGCGGGGGTCGGCTACACCTTC.

This chain connects TRBV6-4 to TRBJ2-5; 12 bases line up with TRBD2. V was pared by 6 bases and J by 2 bases, with 4 bases of the junction left unmatched. The CDR3 runs to 15 residues. Germline loops: CDR1 MRHNA, CDR2 SNTAGT. The chain's CDR3 is CASRSSGGAQETQYF. The CDR3 DNA sequence: TGTGCCAGCAGATCTAGCGGGGGGGCTCAAGAGACCCAGTACTTC.